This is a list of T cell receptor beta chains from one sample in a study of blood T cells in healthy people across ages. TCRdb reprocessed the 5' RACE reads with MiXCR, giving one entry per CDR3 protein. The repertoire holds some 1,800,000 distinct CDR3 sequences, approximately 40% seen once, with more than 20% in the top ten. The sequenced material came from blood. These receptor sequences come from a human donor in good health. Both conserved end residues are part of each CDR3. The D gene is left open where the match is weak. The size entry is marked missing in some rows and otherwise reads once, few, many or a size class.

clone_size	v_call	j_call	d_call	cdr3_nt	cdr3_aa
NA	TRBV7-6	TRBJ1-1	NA	TGTGCCAGCAGCTTAGCACCAGGGGCGAACACTGAAGCTTTCTTT	CASSLAPGANTEAFF
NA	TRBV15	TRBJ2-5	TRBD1	TGTGCCACCAGCTCCCGGACAGGCCAAGAGACCCAGTACTTC	CATSSRTGQETQYF
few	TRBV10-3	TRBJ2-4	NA	TGTGCCATCAGTGACGGGACTCTAGCCAAAAACATTCAGTACTTC	CAISDGTLAKNIQYF
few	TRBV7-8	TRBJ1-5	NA	TGTGCCAGCAGCTCCGGGGAGTGGTCGTCTTATAGCAATCAGCCCCAGCATTTT	CASSSGEWSSYSNQPQHF
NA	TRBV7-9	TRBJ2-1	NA	TGTGCCAGCATTAAAGGGAATGAGCAGTTCTTC	CASIKGNEQFF
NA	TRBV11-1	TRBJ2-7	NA	TGTGCCAGCAGCTTTGGGGAAAGCGACGAGCAGTACTTC	CASSFGESDEQYF
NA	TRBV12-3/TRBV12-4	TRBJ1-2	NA	TGTGCCAGCAGTTTACGGGGGGCCGCGTGGGGGGTAAACGGCTACACCTTC	CASSLRGAAWGVNGYTF
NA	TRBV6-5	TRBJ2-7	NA	TGTGCCAGCAGTTACGGCCCAGGGGCGATTTCCTACGAGCAGTACTTC	CASSYGPGAISYEQYF
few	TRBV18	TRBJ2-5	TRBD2	TGTGCCAGCTCACCAATAGCGGGGGAGGAGACCCAGTACTTC	CASSPIAGEETQYF
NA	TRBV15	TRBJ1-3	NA	TGTGCCACCAGCAGAGATGGGGGTCTCTCTGGAAACACCATATATTTT	CATSRDGGLSGNTIYF
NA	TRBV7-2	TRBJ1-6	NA	TGTGCCAGCAGCTTAACACCAGGCAGGGGAAAGTTT	CASSLTPGRGKF
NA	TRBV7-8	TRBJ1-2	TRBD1	TGTGCCAGCAGCCCCGACGGGACAGGGCACAACTATGGCTACACCTTC	CASSPDGTGHNYGYTF
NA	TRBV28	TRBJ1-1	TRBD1	TGTGCCAGCATACTGGGACAGGGGGGAATGAACACTGAAGCTTTCTTT	CASILGQGGMNTEAFF
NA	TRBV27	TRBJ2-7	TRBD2	TGTGCCAGCAGTTTACTAGCGGGGGGGAGCCAGTACTTC	CASSLLAGGSQYF